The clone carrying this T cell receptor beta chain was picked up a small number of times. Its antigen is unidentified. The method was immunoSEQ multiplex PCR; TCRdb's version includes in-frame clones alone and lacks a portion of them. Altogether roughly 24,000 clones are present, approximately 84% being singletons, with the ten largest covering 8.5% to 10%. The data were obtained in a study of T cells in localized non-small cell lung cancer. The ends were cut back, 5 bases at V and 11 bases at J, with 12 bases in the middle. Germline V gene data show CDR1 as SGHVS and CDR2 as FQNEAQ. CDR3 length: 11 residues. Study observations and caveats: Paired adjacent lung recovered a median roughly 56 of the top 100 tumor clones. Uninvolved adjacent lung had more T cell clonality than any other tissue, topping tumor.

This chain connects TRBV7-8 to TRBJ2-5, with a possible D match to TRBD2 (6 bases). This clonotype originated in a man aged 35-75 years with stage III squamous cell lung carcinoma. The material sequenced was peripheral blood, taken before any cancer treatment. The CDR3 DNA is TGTGCCAGCAGCGCGGGACCCGGGCAGTACTTC. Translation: CASSAGPGQYF. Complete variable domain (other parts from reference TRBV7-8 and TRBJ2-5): GAGVSQSPRYKVAKRGQDVALRCDPISGHVSLFWYQQALGQGPEFLTYFQNEAQLDKSGLPSDRFFAERPEGSVSTLKIQRTQQEDSAVYLCASSAGPGQYFGPGTRLLVL.